A selection of T cell receptor beta chains follows, all from one sample in a study of shared clonotypes between healthy human individuals. Method: immunoSEQ multiplex PCR; TCRdb's copy keeps in-frame clones and lacks some. The repertoire includes about 2.4 million clones, 90% to 95% of them detected once, and approximately 0.37% sits in the top ten. The sample comprised naive CD4+ T cells from PBMCs. These receptors originate from a man younger than 30 in good health. Some clones in this sample may be carry-over from other donors' samples. The CDR3 runs from the conserved cysteine through the conserved F or W. The order of the fields is V gene, J gene, clone size, D gene, CDR3 protein, CDR3 DNA. The D gene is left open where the match is weak. Expanded clones are given a class, and other clones once, few, many or no size at all.

TRBV7-2,TRBJ1-5,-,-,CASSSGAQPQHF,TGTGCCAGCAGCTCCGGGGCTCAGCCCCAGCATTTT
TRBV28,TRBJ2-7,once,TRBD1,CASTSERRTGAKQYF,TGTGCCAGCACCTCCGAAAGACGGACAGGGGCGAAGCAGTACTTC
TRBV27,TRBJ1-4,-,TRBD1,CASRSNRGRGTNEKLFF,TGTGCCAGCAGGAGTAACAGGGGGCGGGGAACTAATGAAAAACTGTTTTTT
TRBV27,TRBJ2-6,-,-,CASRKSGLTSGANVLTF,TGTGCCAGCAGGAAATCCGGACTAACCTCTGGGGCCAACGTCCTGACTTTC
TRBV7-9,TRBJ1-5,-,-,CASSRGGQVNQPQHF,TGTGCCAGCAGCCGGGGCGGGCAGGTCAATCAGCCCCAGCATTTT
TRBV11-2,TRBJ2-3,-,-,CASSLGARGRGTDTQYF,TGTGCCAGCAGCTTAGGTGCCCGGGGGCGCGGCACAGATACGCAGTATTTT
TRBV19,TRBJ1-4,-,-,CASSSRRELFF,TGTGCCAGTAGTTCAAGGCGGGAACTGTTTTTT
TRBV28,TRBJ2-4,-,-,CASSLRAAKNIQYF,TGTGCCAGCAGTTTACGGGCGGCCAAAAACATTCAGTACTTC
TRBV6-6,TRBJ1-4,-,TRBD1,CAQTGTGIFF,TGTGCCCAAACCGGGACAGGGATATTTTTT
TRBV28,TRBJ2-7,-,TRBD1,CASSLNGGDREF,TGTGCCAGCAGTTTAAATGGCGGGGACAGGGAGTTC
TRBV19,TRBJ1-4,-,-,CASKKGGGWDEKLFF,TGTGCCAGTAAAAAGGGCGGAGGATGGGATGAAAAACTGTTTTTT
TRBV6-1,TRBJ1-1,-,-,CASIAGPATEAFF,TGTGCCAGCATCGCGGGACCGGCGACTGAAGCTTTCTTT
TRBV7-3,TRBJ2-6,-,-,CASSLTTGANVLTF,TGTGCCAGCAGCTTAACCACTGGGGCCAACGTCCTGACTTTC
TRBV7-8,TRBJ1-5,-,-,CASSWRTDDTWPQHF,TGTGCCAGCAGCTGGAGGACAGACGACACGTGGCCCCAGCATTTT
TRBV27,TRBJ1-2,-,-,CASSRDNGYTF,TGTGCCAGCAGTAGGGACAATGGCTACACCTTC
TRBV28,TRBJ2-5,-,-,CASSLFSRARLETQYF,TGTGCCAGCAGTTTATTCTCTCGGGCAAGACTCGAGACCCAGTACTTC
TRBV5-5,TRBJ2-7,-,-,CASSPVEILKSEQYF,TGTGCCAGCAGCCCGGTCGAGATTTTAAAATCCGAGCAGTACTTC